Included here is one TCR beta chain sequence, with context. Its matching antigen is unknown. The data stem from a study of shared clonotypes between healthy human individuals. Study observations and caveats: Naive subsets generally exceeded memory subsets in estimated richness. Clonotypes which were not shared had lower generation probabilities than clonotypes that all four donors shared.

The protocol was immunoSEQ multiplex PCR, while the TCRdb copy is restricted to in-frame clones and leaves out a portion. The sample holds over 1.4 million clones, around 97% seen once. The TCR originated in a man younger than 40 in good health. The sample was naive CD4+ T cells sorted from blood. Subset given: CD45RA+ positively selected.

CDR3 coding DNA: TGTGCCAGTAGTACTAGAAACAATGAGCAGTTCTTC. Amino acids: CASSTRNNEQFF. The rearrangement uses TRBV19 and TRBJ2-1; no reliable D call. V was shortened by 4 bases and J by 5 bases, with 6 bases between the two germline ends. Germline CDR1 and CDR2: LNHDA and SQIVND (reference sequence). The CDR3 consists of 12 residues.